This TCR beta chain was captured in a study of T cell responses to AZD1222 COVID-19 vaccine. Findings and caveats of the study: Spike-specific TCR breadth and depth were elevated following two AZD1222 doses. Donors were chiefly white British, with a greater number of females, and clonal diversity was perhaps underestimated.

The repertoire was sequenced with immunoSEQ multiplex PCR; TCRdb's copy has only in-frame clones and lacks some. The sample lists 60,000 to 85,000 clones; roughly 84% were seen once. Germline CDR1 is GTSNPN and CDR2 is SVGIG (reference sequence). Between the trimmed V and J ends, which lost 1 base and 0 bases, there was a span of 3 bases. This CDR3 has 13 amino acids. To note about this clone: Its target is unknown.

The source of this sequence is an adult who received the AZD1222 COVID-19 vaccine. This specimen was peripheral blood, taken 28 days after the second AZD1222 dose. The chain has TRBV30 and TRBJ2-2; D is unresolved. As DNA, the CDR3 is TGTGCCTGGAGTGCTTCGAACACCGGGGAGCTGTTTTTT. It yields the protein CAWSASNTGELFF.